This T cell receptor (beta chain) was recorded in a study of T cells after yellow fever vaccination. Study-level points and caveats: Clonotypes appearing in both CD4 and CD8 compartments existed, and their share was small.

A single record per CDR3 protein comes from TCRdb applying MiXCR to the 5' RACE reads. The sample gives about 400,000 distinct CDR3 sequences, about 6.2% of which show up once; roughly 15% is in the top ten. CDR1 SQVTM and CDR2 ANQGSEA come from the germline V gene. Trimming removed 4 bases at V and 3 bases at J, with 13 bases between. The CDR3 runs to 13 residues. This clonotype was detected many times. Its antigen is as yet unknown. This chain connects TRBV29-1 to TRBJ2-7; no reliable D call. This sample comprised PBMCs, obtained 5 days after the yellow fever booster vaccination. This clonotype was sampled from a man aged 25-40 years who received the YFV17D yellow fever vaccine. The CDR3 loop reads CSVGSGPIYEQYF. CDR3 in DNA: TGCAGCGTTGGTTCCGGACCGATCTACGAGCAGTACTTC.